This T cell receptor (beta chain) was profiled in a study of shared clonotypes between healthy human individuals (TCRdb year 2020). Describing the broader study: The cohort included three men and a couple of women between 18 and 49 years of age. For each donor, three plates each were used for CD4 naive and CD4 memory, two plates were used for CD8 naive, and one plate was used for CD8 memory. To estimate repertoire size and how much clonotypes are shared between individuals, the study performed deep sequencing of blood TCR repertoires from five healthy adults. Libraries were prepared and TCR repertoires were sequenced by different laboratories using diverse techniques, in order to increase sequencing depth and limit assay-specific biases. Between about 0.94 and 10 billion PBMCs per donor were obtained by leukapheresis.

Using the deep immunoSEQ assay, TCR CDR3 regions were amplified from genomic DNA by multiplex PCR. Extracted genomic DNA from each cell subset was distributed evenly across all wells of several immunoSEQ 96-well plates, and each plate was treated as a replicate. Each replicate PCR for sorted subsets received roughly 200 ng genomic DNA, equal to about 30,000 T cell genomes. Purified libraries were measured with a Qubit 3.0 fluorometer, size-checked on a Bioanalyzer 2100, and measured again with the KAPA Library Quantification kit. Every immunoSEQ 96-well plate was sequenced on a separate single-read 150-cycle Illumina NextSeq 550 flow cell. Processing in the source paper ran as follows. Because the immunoSEQ output held only junctional sequences and lacked quality scores, the filtering could not match the filtering applied to full-length reads. Sequences were annotated with PyIR, a Python wrapper for IgBLAST v1.9, using IMGT germline references to assign V/J genes and CDR3. Any read was removed if the V/J assignment was weak (E-value above 1e-6), the CDR3 was missing, or the read contained stop codons, out-of-frame junctions, or ambiguous translated residues. A V3J clonotype was defined by an identical inferred V gene, J gene, and CDR3 amino acid sequence. Percentage overlap between repertoires was computed as shared unique clonotypes divided by the size of the smaller repertoire. RTK rarefaction, the Chao1 estimator, and Recon v2.1 estimates of unobserved clonotypes were used to assess repertoire richness. Generation probabilities for all TCRbeta clonotypes obtained by the gDNA method from a handful of donors were computed using OLGA. Drawn from immuneACCESS, this table holds only the in-frame rearrangements with V and J called that TCRdb kept. Clones are partly lost; checked studies trace under half to an unresolved V gene and leave the rest unexplained. V and J calls and clone size come straight from that table; D and trimming were deduced from the DNA. Here the sample has approximately 700,000 clones; around 73% occur a single time. The top ten constitute roughly 2% of the sample.

Paper-wide results and their limitations: Rarefaction of sorted-subset datasets indicated incomplete sequencing despite the large sequencing depth. The genetic and exposure-history diversity represented was limited by the small number of donors. Sampling was restricted to blood, and TCR repertoires in tissue are likely to differ from TCR repertoires in blood. Compared with non-shared clonotypes, the clonotypes found in all four sorted-subset donors had higher generation probabilities. Sharing across a few donors was observed for approximately 4.6% of naive CD4, 3% to 3.5% of naive CD8, about 2.5% of memory CD4, and about 0.4% of memory CD8 clonotypes. Based on pairwise subsampling, the degree of clonotype sharing among donors was expected to be affected by sequencing depth. Larger estimated clonotype richness was generally found for naive subsets than for memory subsets.

This clone has just a few counts. The specificity of this receptor is unknown. No much larger clone exists at a distance of one base, and base qualities are not known. Donors were healthy HIV-negative adults with no recently reported acute infections or vaccinations. All donors were Caucasian adults living in Nashville, Tennessee, USA. CD4+ T cells were enriched by magnetic negative selection; naive cells were then positively selected on CD45RA, and the negative fraction formed the memory subset. Blood was collected by leukapheresis, and PBMCs were isolated by Ficoll-Histopaque density gradient centrifugation and then cryopreserved in liquid nitrogen vapor phase. Purity and quantity of every magnetically sorted T cell population were checked by analytical flow cytometry. Genomic DNA was isolated from each sorted fraction and quantified by UV absorbance on a Nanodrop 2000c. This TCR was recovered from a woman in her thirties in good health. Specimen: memory CD4+ T cells sorted from blood. Per the publication, the cell subset or site label means: CD45RA-negative fraction.

The CDR3 loop reads CASSLGSGAKAFF. The nucleotide sequence reads TGTGCCAGCAGTTTAGGTTCAGGCGCAAAAGCTTTCTTT. The V and J genes are TRBV28 and TRBJ1-1, with no confidently assigned D gene. Including cysteine and phenylalanine, the CDR3 has 13 amino acids. Only CDR3 DNA remains: 39 bases, in frame from the first base. V loses 2 bases, J loses 9 bases, and the germline ends lie 13 bases apart. The germline V gene supplies CDR1 MDHEN and CDR2 SYDVKM.